This T cell receptor beta chain was profiled in a study of Graves' ophthalmopathy and Graves' hyperthyroidism. Overall study findings and caveats: Most expanded clonotypes in thyroid above 0.001 frequency also showed up in blood.

RNA transcripts yielded amplified TCR beta CDR3 regions. HTBI primers were employed in first-round RT-PCR, then a second-round multiplex PCR followed. TCRdb itself ran the multiplex PCR reads through MiXCR, one entry per CDR3 protein. Of hundreds of thousands of distinct CDR3 sequences in the sample, roughly 41% were seen once. Turning to this clonotype: Antigen specificity is unknown.

In germline, CDR1 is SGDLS, CDR2 YYNGEE. The CDR3 extends over 15 amino acids. V shed 4 bases and J shed 0 bases, with 13 bases lying between them. The gene calls are TRBV9 and TRBJ1-1; no reliable D call. The clonotype originates from an adult man with Graves' ophthalmopathy. The sample comprised peripheral blood. The chain's CDR3 is CASSQAARLNTEAFF. The CDR3 bases are TGTGCCAGCAGCCAGGCAGCGAGGCTGAACACTGAAGCTTTCTTT.